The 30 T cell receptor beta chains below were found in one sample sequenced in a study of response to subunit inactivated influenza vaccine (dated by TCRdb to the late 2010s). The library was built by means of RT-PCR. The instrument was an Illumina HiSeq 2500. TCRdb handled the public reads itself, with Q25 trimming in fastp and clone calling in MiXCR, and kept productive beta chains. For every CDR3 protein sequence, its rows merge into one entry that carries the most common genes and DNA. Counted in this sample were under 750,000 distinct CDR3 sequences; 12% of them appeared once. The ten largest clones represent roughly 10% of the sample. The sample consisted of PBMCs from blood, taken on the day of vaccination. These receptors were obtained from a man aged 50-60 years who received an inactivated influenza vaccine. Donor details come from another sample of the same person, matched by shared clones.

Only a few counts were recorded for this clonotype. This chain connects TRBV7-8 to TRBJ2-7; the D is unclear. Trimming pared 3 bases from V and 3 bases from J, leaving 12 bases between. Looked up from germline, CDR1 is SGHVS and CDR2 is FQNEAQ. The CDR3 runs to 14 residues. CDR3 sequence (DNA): TGTGCCAGCAGCTTGTCGGGTGCTTACTACGAGCAGTACTTC. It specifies CASSLSGAYYEQYF.

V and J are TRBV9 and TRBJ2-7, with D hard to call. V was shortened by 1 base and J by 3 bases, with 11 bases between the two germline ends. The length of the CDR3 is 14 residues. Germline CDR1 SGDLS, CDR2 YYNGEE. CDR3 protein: CASSVNTVGYEQYF. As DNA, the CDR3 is TGTGCCAGCAGCGTAAACACGGTTGGCTACGAGCAGTACTTC.

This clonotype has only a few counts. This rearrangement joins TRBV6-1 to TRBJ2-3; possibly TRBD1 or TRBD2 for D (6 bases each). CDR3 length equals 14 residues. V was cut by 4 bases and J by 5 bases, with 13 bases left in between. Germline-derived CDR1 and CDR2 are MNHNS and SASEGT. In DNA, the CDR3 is TGTGCCAGCAGTGCTGGGGGGCCGAAAGATACGCAGTATTTT. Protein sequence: CASSAGGPKDTQYF.

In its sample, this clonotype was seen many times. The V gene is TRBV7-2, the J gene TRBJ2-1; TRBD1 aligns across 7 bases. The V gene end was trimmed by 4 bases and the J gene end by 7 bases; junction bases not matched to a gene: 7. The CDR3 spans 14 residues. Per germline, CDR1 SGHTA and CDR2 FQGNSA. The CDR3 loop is CASSSQGIRNEQFF. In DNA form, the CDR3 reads TGTGCCAGCAGCTCACAGGGGATCAGGAATGAGCAGTTCTTC.

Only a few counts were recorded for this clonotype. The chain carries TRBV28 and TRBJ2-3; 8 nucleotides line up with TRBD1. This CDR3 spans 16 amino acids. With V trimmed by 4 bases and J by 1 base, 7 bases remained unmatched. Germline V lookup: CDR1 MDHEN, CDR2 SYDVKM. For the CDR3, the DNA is TGTGCCAGCAGTTCTCCAGGGGGCGGGGGCACAGATACGCAGTATTTT. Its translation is CASSSPGGGGTDTQYF.

The CDR3 reads CASSPRGDIQYF. The CDR3 DNA reads as TGTGCCAGCAGCCCCAGGGGGGACATTCAGTACTTC. The chain carries TRBV5-5 and TRBJ2-4, with D perhaps matching TRBD1 (7 bases). Deletions cut 4 bases from V and 8 bases from J, with 10 bases between. The length of the CDR3 is 12 residues. The germline V gene has CDR1 SGHKS and CDR2 YYEKEE (reference sequence).

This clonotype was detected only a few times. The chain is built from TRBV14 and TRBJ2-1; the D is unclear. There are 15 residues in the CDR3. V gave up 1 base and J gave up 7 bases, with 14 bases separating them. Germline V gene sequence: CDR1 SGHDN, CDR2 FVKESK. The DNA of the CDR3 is TGTGCCAGCAGCCAAGTGACCATTGGGTCGAATGAGCAGTTCTTC. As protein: CASSQVTIGSNEQFF.

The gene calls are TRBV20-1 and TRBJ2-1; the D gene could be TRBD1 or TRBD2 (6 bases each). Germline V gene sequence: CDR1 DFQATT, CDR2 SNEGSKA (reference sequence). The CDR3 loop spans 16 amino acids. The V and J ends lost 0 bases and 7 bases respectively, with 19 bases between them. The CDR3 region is CSARDSGTHQGNEQFF. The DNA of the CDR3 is TGCAGTGCTAGAGATTCCGGGACTCACCAGGGGAATGAGCAGTTCTTC.

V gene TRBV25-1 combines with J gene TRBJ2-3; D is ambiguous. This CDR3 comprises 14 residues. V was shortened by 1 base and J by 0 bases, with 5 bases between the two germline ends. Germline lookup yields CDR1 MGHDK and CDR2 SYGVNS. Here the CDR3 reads CASSELVSTDTQYF. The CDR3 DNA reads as TGTGCCAGCAGTGAATTAGTCAGCACAGATACGCAGTATTTT.

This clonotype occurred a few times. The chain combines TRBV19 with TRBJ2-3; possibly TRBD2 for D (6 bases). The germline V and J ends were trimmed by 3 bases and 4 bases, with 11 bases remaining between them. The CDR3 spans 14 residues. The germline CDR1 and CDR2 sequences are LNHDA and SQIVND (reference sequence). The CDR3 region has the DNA TGTGCCAGTAGTATTGTCGGGAGAGCAGATACGCAGTATTTT. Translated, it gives CASSIVGRADTQYF. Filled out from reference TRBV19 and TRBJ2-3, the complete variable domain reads DGGITQSPKYLFRKEGQNVTLSCEQNLNHDAMYWYRQDPGQGLRLIYYSQIVNDFQKGDIAEGYSVSREKKESFPLTVTSAQKNPTAFYLCASSIVGRADTQYFGPGTRLTVL.

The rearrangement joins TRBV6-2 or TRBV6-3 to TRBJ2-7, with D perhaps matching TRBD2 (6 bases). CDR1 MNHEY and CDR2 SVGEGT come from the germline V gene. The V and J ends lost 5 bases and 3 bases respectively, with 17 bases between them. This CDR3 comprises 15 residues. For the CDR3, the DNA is TGTGCCAGCAGTGCACCGGTGGAGGGTCGCTACGAGCAGTACTTC. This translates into CASSAPVEGRYEQYF.

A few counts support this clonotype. The CDR3 DNA sequence: TGTGCCAGCAGCCAATCGGGACAGGGGGCCTACAATGAGCAGTTCTTC. Its translation: CASSQSGQGAYNEQFF. The V call is TRBV7-2, the J call TRBJ2-1; 11 bases line up with TRBD1. This CDR3 contains 16 residues. V gave up 5 bases and J gave up 2 bases; unmatched junction bases: 5. CDR1 is SGHTA, CDR2 FQGNSA, per germline.

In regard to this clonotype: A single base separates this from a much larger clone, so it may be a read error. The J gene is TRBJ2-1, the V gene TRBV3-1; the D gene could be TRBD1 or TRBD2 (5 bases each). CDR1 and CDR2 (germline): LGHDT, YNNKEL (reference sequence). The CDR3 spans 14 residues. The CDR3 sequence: CGSSQEGSRNEQFF. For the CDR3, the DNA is TGTGGCAGCAGCCAAGAGGGGAGCCGGAATGAGCAGTTCTTC.

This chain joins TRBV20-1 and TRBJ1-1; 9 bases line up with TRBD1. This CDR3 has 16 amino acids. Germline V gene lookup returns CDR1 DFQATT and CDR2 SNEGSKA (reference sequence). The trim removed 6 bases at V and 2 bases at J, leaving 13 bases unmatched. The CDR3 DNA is TGCAGTGCGCCAGACAGGGGGGGAAGAACAAACACTGAAGCTTTCTTT. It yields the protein CSAPDRGGRTNTEAFF.

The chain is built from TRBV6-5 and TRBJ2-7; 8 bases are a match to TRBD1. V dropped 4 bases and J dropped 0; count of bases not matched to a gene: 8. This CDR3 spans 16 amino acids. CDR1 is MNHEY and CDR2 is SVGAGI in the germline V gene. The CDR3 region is CASSSSQGVLSYEQYF. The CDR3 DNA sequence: TGTGCCAGCAGTTCCTCACAGGGGGTTCTCTCCTACGAGCAGTACTTC.

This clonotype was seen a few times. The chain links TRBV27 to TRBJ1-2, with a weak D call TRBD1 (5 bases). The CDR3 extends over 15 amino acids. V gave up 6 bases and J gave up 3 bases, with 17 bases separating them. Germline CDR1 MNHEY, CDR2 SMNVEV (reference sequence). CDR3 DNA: TGTGCCAGCAGCTCCGGCGGGGGGAATGACTATGGCTACACCTTC. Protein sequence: CASSSGGGNDYGYTF.

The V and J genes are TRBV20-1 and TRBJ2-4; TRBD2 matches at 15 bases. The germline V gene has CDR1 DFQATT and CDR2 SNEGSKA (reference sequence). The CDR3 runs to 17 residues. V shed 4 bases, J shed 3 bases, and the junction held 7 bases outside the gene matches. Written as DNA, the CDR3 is TGCAGTGCTAAAGGACTAGCGGGGGGGCAGGTCAAAAACATTCAGTACTTC. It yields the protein CSAKGLAGGQVKNIQYF.

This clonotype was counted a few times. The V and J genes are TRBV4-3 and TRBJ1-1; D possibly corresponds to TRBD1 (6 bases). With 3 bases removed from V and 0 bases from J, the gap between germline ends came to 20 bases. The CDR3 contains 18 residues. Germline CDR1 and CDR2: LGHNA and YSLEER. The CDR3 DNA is TGCGCCAGCAGCCACGACATTGCCGGGGCAGGGGTGAACACTGAAGCTTTCTTT. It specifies CASSHDIAGAGVNTEAFF.

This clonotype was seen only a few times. In nucleotides, the CDR3 is TGTGCCACCCATTTCGGGTTTGGGCTCAATGAGCAGTTCTTC. This translates into CATHFGFGLNEQFF. The rearrangement joins TRBV28 to TRBJ2-1; no firm D call. The CDR3 extends over 14 amino acids. Germline values: CDR1 MDHEN, CDR2 SYDVKM. Trimming shortened V by 10 bases and J by 6 bases, and 19 bases separated the two germline ends.

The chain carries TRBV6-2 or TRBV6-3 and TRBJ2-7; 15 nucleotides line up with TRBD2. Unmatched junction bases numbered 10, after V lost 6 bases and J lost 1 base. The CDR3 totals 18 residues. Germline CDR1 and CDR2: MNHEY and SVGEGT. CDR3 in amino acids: CASSTWTSGGARSYEQYF. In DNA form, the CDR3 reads TGTGCCAGCAGCACCTGGACTAGCGGGGGGGCCCGATCCTACGAGCAGTACTTC.

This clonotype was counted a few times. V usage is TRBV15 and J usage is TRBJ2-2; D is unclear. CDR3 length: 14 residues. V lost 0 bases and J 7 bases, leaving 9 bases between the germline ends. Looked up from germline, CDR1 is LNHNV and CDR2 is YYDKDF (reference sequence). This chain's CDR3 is CATSRDRVGGELFF. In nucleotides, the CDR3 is TGTGCCACCAGCAGAGACCGGGTGGGCGGGGAGCTGTTTTTT.

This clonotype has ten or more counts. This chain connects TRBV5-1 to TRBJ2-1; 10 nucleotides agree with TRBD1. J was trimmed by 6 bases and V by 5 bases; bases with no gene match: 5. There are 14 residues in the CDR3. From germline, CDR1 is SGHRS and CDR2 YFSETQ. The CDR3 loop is CASRWDRGTNEQFF. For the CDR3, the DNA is TGCGCCAGCAGATGGGACAGGGGAACCAATGAGCAGTTCTTC. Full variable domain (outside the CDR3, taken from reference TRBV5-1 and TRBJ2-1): KAGVTQTPRYLIKTRGQQVTLSCSPISGHRSVSWYQQTPGQGLQFLFEYFSETQRNKGNFPGRFSGRQFSNSRSEMNVSTLELGDSALYLCASRWDRGTNEQFFGPGTRLTVL.

DNA of the CDR3: TGCAGTGCCCAAGGCCGGGGAAAGGTGCAATCCTACGAGCAGTACTTC. As protein: CSAQGRGKVQSYEQYF. The chain couples TRBV20-1 to TRBJ2-7, with a tentative D call TRBD2 (5 bases). The CDR3 has 16 residues. Germline lookup yields CDR1 DFQATT and CDR2 SNEGSKA (reference sequence). The ends were cut back, 6 bases at V and 1 base at J, with 22 bases in the middle.

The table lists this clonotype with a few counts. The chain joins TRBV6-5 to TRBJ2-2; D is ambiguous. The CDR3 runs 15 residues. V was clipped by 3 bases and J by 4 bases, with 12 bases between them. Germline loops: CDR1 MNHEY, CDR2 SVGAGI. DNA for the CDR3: TGTGCCAGCAGTTATTCTCCCGCGGTCACCGGGGAGCTGTTTTTT. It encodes CASSYSPAVTGELFF.

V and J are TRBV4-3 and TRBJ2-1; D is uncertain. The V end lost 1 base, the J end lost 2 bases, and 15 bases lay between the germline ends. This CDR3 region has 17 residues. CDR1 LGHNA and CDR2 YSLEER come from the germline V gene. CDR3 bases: TGCGCCAGCAGCCAAGCGGCTCGAGCTTACGCCTACAATGAGCAGTTCTTC. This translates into CASSQAARAYAYNEQFF.

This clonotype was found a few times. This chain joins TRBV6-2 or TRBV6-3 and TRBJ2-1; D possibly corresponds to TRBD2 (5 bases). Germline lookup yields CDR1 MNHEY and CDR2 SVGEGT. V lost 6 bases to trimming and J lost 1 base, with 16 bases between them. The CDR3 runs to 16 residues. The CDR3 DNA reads TGTGCCAGCAGCCGCCGGGGAGCCGCATCCTACAATGAGCAGTTCTTC. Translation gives CASSRRGAASYNEQFF.

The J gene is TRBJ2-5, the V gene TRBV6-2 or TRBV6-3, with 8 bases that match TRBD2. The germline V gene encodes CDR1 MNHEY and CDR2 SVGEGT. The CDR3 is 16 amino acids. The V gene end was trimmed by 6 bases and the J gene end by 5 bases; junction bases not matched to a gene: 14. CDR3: CASSQASSGGWETQYF. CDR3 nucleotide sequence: TGTGCCAGCAGCCAAGCTTCAAGCGGGGGATGGGAGACCCAGTACTTC.

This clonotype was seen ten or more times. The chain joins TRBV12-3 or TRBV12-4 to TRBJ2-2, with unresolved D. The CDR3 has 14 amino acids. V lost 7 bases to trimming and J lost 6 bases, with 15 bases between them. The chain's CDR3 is CASINSVVAGELFF. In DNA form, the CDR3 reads TGTGCCAGCATTAACTCGGTAGTAGCCGGGGAGCTGTTTTTT.

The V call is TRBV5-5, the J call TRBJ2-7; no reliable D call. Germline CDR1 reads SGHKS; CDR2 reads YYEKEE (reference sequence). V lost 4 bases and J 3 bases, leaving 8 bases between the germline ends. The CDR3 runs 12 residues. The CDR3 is CASSPQNYEQYF. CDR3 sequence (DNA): TGTGCCAGCAGCCCGCAAAACTACGAGCAGTACTTC.

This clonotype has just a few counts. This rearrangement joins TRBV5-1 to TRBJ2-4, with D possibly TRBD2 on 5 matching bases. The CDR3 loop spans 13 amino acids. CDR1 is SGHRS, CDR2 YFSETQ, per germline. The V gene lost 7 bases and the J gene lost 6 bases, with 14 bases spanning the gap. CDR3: CASREEAGNIQYF. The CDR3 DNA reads TGCGCCAGCCGCGAGGAGGCCGGAAACATTCAGTACTTC.